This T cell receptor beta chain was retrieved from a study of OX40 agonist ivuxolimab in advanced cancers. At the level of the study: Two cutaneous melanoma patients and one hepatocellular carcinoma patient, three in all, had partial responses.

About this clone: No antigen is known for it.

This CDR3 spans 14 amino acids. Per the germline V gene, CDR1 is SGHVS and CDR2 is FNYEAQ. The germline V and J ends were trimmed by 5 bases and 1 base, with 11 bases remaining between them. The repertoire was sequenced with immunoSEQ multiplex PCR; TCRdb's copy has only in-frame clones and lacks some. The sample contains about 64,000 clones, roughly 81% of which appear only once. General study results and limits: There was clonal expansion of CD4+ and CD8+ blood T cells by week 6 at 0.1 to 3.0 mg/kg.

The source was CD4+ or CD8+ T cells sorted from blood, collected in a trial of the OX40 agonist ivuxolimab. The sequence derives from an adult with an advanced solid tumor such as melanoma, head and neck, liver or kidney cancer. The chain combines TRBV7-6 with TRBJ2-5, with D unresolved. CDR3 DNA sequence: TGTGCCAGCAGCCCTAAGGGCCTCCAAGAGACCCAGTACTTC. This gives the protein CASSPKGLQETQYF.